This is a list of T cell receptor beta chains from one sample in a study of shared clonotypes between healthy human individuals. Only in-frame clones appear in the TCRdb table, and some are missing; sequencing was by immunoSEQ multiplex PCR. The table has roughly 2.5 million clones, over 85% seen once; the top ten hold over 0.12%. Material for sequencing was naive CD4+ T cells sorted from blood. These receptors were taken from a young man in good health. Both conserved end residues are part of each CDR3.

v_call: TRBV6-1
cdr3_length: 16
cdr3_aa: CASSELTTSGNQPQHF

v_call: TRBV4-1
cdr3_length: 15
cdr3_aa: CASSQESQWNQPQHF

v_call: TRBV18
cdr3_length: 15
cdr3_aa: CASSYNGGGGQPQHF

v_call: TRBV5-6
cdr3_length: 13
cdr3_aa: CASRTGGIYEQYF

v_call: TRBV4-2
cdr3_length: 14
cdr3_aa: CASSQGAGTDTQYF

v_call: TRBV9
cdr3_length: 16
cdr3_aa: CASSVGVADSSYEQYF

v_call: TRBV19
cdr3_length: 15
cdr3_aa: CASSGTDTYHQPQHF

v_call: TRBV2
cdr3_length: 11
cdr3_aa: CASQEADTQYF

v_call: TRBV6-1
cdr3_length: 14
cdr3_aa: CASSEGTGGSIAYF

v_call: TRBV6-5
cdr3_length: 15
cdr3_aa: CASSYSGGMNTEAFF

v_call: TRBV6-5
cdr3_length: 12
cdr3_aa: CASKRGRETQYF

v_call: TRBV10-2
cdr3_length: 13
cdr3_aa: CASSDRGYNEQFF

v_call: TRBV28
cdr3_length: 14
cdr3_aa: CASILRGSGNTIYF

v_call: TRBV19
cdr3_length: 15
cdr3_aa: CASSTRDLAKNIQYF

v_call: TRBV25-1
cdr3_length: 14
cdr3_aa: CASSEGGQRGEQYF

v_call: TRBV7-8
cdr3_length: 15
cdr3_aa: CASRTGTPTPGQQFF

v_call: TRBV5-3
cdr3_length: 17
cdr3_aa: CARSSGLAKSSYNEQFF

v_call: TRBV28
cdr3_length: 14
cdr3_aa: CASSSGQIPYEQYF

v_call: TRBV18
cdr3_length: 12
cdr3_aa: CASSPTTDTQYF

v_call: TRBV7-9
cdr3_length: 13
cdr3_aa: CASSLGRGNIQYF

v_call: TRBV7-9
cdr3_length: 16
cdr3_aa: CASSLASGLGTGELFF

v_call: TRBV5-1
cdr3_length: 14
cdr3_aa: CASSAGTGINEQFF

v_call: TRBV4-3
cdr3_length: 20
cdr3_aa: CASSQADLAGGYWGTDTQYF

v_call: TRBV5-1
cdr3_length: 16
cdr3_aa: CASSLGPGGGPEKLFF

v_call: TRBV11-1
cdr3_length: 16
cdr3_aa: CASSLPVDRAHNEQFF

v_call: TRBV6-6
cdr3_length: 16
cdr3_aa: CASSGQPNSGANVLTF

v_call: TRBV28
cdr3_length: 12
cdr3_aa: CASSLAKETQYF

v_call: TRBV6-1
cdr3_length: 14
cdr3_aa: CASSPKGQLYEQYF

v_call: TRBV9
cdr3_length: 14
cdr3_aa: CASSAGTHQETQYF

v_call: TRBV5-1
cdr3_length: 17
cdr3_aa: CASSQGRGMPDSYEQYF

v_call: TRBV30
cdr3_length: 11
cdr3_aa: CAWRPGGTQYF

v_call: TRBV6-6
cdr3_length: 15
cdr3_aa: CASTQTGGGTDTQYF

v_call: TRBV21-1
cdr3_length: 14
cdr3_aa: CASSKGIPDDEQFF

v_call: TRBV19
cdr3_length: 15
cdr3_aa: CASRRALNPPGELFF

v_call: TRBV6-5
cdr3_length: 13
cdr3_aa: CASSPRVSYGYTF

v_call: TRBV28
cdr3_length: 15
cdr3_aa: CASSTPASGNEKLFF

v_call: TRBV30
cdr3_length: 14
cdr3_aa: CAWSVGQTTDTQYF

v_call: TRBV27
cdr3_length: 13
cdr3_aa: CASSPNTDQPQHF

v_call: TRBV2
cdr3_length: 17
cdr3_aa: CASSGRDRGANTGELFF

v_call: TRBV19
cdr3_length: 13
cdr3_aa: CASSDQANQPQHF

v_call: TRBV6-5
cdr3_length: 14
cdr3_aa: CASALKRGGETQYF

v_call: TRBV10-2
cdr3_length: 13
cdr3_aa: CASSGLGRGEQFF

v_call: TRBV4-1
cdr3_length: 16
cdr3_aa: CASSQRTSGTQETQYF

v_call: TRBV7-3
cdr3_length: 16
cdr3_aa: CASSLRTSDSTDTQYF

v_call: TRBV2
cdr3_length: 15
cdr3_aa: CASSGPTGGNSPLHF

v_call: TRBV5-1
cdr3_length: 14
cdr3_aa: CASSLLGRDEKLFF